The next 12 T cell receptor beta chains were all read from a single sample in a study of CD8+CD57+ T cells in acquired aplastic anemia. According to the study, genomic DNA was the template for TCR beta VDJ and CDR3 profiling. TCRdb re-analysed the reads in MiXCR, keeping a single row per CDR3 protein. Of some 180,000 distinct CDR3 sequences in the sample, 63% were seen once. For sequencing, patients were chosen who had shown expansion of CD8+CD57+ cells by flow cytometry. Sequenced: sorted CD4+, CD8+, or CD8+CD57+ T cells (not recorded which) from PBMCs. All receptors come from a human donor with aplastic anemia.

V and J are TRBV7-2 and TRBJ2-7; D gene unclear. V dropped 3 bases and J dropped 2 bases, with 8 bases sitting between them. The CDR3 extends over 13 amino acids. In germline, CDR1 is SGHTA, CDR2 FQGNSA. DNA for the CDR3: TGTGCCAGCAGCTTCTTCCCTCCCTACGAGCAGTACTTC. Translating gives CASSFFPPYEQYF.

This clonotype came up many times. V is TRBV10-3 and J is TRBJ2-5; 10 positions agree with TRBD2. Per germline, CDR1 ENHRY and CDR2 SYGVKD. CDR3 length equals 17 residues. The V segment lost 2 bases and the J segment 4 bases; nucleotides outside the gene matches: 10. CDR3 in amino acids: CAISEEKKRGGPETQYF. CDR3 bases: TGTGCCATCAGTGAGGAGAAGAAGCGGGGGGGCCCAGAGACCCAGTACTTC.

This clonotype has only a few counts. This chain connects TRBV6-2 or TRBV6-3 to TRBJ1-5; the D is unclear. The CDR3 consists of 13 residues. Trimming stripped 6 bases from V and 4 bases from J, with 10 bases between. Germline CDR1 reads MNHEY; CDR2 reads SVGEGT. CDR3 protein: CASSLVENQPQHF. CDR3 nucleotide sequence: TGTGCCAGCAGCCTAGTCGAGAATCAGCCCCAGCATTTT.

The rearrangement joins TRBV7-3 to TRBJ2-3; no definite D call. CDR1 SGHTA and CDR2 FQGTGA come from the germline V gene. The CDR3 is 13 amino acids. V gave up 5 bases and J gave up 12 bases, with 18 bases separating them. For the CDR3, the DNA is TGTGCCAGCAGCGCTTCCGACTCCCCAGCACAGTATTTT. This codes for CASSASDSPAQYF.

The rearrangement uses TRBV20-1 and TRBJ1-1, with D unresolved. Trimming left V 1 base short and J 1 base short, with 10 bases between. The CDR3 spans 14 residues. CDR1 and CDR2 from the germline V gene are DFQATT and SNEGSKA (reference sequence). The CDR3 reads CSARARGSNTEAFF. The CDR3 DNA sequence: TGCAGTGCTAGAGCCAGAGGGTCGAACACTGAAGCTTTCTTT.

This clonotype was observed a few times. CDR3 in amino acids: CATSGASTDTQYF. For the CDR3, the DNA is TGTGCCACCAGTGGAGCTAGCACAGATACGCAGTATTTT. The chain carries TRBV24-1 and TRBJ2-3; D remains unclear. Germline assignment: CDR1 KGHDR and CDR2 SFDVKD. The CDR3 covers 13 residues. The V gene lost 5 bases and the J gene lost 0 bases, with 5 bases spanning the gap.

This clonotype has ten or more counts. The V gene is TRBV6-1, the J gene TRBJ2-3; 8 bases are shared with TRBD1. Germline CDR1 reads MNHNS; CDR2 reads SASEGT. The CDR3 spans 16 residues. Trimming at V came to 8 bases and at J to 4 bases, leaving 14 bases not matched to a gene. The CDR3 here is CASPRTGKVGPDTQYF. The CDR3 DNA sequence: TGTGCCAGCCCCAGGACAGGGAAGGTCGGTCCAGATACGCAGTATTTT.

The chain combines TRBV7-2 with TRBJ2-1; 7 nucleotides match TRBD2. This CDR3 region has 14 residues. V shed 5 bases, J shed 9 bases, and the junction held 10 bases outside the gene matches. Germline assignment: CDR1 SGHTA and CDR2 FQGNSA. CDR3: CASSPRTRGLEQFF. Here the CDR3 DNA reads TGTGCCAGCAGCCCCCGGACTAGGGGTCTTGAGCAGTTCTTC.

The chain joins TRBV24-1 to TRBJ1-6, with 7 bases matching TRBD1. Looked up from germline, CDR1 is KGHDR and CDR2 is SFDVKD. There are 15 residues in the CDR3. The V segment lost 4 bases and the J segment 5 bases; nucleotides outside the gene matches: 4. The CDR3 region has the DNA TGTGCCACCAGTGACTTGGACAGGAATAATTCACCCCTCCACTTT. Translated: CATSDLDRNNSPLHF.

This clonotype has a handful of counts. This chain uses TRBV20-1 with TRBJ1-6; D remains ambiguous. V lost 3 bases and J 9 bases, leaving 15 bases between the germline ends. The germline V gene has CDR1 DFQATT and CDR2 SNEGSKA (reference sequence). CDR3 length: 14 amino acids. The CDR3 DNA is TGCAGTGCTAGCGGCTACAGAGTAGGTTCACCCCTCCACTTT. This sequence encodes CSASGYRVGSPLHF.

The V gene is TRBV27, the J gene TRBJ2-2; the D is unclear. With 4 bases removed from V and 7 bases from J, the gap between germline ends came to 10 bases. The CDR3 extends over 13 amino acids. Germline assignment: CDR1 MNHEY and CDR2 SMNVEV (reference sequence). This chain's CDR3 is CASSYQVSGELFF. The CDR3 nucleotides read TGTGCCAGCAGTTACCAGGTCAGCGGGGAGCTGTTTTTT.

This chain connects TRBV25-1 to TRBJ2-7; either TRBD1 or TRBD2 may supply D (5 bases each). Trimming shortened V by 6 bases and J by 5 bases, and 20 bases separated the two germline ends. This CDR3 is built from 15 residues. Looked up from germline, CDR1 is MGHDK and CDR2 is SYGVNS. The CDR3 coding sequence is TGTGCCAGCAGGGTCTTCGGGCAGGGAGAGCACGAGCAGTACTTC. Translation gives CASRVFGQGEHEQYF.